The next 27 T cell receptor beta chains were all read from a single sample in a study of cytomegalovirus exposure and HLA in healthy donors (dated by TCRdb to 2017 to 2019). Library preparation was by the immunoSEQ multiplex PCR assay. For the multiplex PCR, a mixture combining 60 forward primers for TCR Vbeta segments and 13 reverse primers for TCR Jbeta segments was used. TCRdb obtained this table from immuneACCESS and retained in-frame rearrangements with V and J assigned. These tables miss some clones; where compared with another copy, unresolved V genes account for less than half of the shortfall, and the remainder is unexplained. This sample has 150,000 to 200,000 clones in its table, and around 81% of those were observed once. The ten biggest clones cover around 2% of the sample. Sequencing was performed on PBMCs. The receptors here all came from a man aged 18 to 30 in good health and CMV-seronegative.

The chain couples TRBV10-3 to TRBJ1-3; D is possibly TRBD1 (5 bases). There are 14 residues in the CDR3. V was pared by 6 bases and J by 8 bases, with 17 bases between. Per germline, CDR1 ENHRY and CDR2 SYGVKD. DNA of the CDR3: TGTGCCATCAGGGACTCCCGGGGGGGAGACACCATATATTTT. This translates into CAIRDSRGGDTIYF.

The CDR3 nucleotides are TGTGCCAGCAGTTTACCGGGCACAGATACGCAGTATTTT. Its translation: CASSLPGTDTQYF. This sequence joins TRBV28 and TRBJ2-3; D remains unclear. The CDR3 consists of 13 residues. Trimming took off 2 bases at V and 1 base at J, with 4 bases between the two ends. Germline assignment: CDR1 MDHEN and CDR2 SYDVKM.

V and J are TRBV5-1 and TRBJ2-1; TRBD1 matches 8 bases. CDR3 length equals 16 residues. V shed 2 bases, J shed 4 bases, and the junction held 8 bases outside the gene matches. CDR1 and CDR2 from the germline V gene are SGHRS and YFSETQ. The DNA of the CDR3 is TGCGCCAGCAGCTTTCGATCAGGGGGCCCATACAATGAGCAGTTCTTC. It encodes CASSFRSGGPYNEQFF. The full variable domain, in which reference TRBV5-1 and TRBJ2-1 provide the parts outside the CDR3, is KAGVTQTPRYLIKTRGQQVTLSCSPISGHRSVSWYQQTPGQGLQFLFEYFSETQRNKGNFPGRFSGRQFSNSRSEMNVSTLELGDSALYLCASSFRSGGPYNEQFFGPGTRLTVL.

This CDR3 is CASSLVGLAGRTDTQYF. The CDR3 nucleotides read TGTGCCAGCAGCTTAGTTGGACTAGCGGGCCGCACAGATACGCAGTATTTT. This chain joins TRBV7-2 and TRBJ2-3; TRBD2 agrees at 11 bases. From germline, CDR1 is SGHTA and CDR2 FQGNSA. The CDR3 totals 17 residues. The trim removed 1 base at V and 1 base at J, leaving 4 bases unmatched. Looking up the rest from reference TRBV7-2 and TRBJ2-3 gives the full variable domain: GAGVSQSPSNKVTEKGKDVELRCDPISGHTALYWYRQSLGQGLEFLIYFQGNSAPDKSGLPSDRFSAERTGGSVSTLTIQRTQQEDSAVYLCASSLVGLAGRTDTQYFGPGTRLTVL.

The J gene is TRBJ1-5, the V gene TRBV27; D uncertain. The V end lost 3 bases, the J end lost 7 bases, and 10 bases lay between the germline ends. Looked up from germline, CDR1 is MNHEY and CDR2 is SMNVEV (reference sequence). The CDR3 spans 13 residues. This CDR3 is CASSFEGNQPQHF. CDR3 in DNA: TGTGCCAGCAGTTTCGAGGGTAACCAGCCCCAGCATTTT.

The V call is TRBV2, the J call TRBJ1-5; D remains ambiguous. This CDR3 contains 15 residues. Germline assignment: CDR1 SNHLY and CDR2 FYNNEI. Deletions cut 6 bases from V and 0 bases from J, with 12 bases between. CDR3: CASSVTRYSNQPQHF. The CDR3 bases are TGTGCCAGCAGCGTGACACGGTATAGCAATCAGCCCCAGCATTTT.

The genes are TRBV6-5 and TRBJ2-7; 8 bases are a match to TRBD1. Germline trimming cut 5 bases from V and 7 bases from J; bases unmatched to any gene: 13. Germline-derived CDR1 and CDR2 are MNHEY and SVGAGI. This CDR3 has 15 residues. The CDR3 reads CASSRRGRGLGEQYF. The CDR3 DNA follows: TGTGCCAGCAGTCGGCGGGGCAGGGGGCTTGGGGAGCAGTACTTC.

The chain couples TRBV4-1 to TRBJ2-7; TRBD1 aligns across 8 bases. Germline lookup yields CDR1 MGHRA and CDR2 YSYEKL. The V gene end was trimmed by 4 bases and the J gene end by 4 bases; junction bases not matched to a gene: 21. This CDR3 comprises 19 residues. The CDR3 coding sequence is TGCGCCAGCAGCCTGAGGACAGGGCGCAGAGGTCCGTCGGCATACGAGCAGTACTTC. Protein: CASSLRTGRRGPSAYEQYF.

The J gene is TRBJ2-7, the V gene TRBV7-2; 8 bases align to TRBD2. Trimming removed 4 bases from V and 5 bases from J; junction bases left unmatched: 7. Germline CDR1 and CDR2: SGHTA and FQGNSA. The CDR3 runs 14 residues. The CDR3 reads CASSSSGSRHEQYF. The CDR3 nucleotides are TGTGCCAGCAGCTCGAGCGGGAGTAGGCACGAGCAGTACTTC.

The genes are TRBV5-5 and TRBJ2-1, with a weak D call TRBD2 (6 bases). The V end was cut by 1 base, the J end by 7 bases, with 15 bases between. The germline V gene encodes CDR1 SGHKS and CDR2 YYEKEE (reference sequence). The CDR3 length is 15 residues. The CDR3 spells CASSLTGTPWNEQFF. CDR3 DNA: TGTGCCAGCAGCTTGACGGGGACTCCTTGGAATGAGCAGTTCTTC.

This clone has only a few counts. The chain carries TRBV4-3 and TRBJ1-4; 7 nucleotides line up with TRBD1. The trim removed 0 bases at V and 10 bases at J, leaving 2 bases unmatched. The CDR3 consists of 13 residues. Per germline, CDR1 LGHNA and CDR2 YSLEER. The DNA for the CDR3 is TGCGCCAGCAGCCAAGAAGGGGGCTCAAAACTGTTTTTT. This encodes CASSQEGGSKLFF.

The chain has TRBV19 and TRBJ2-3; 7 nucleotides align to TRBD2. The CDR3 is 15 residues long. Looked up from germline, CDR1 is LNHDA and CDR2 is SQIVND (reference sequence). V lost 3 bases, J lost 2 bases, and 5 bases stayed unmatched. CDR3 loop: CASSIGAGVTDTQYF. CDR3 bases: TGTGCCAGTAGTATCGGGGCGGGAGTCACAGATACGCAGTATTTT.

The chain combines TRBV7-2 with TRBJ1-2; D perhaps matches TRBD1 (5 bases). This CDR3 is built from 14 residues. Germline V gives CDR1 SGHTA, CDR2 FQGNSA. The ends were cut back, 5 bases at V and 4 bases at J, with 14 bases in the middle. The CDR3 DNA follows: TGTGCCAGCAGCCCACCCGGGGGGGGCTATGGCTACACCTTC. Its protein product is CASSPPGGGYGYTF.

This chain's CDR3 is CSVGANEKLFF. CDR3 nucleotides: TGCAGCGTTGGGGCGAATGAAAAACTGTTTTTT. The V call is TRBV29-1, the J call TRBJ1-4; D gene unclear. Germline CDR1 SQVTM, CDR2 ANQGSEA. The CDR3 is 11 amino acids. Trimming shortened V by 4 bases and J by 5 bases, and 5 bases separated the two germline ends.

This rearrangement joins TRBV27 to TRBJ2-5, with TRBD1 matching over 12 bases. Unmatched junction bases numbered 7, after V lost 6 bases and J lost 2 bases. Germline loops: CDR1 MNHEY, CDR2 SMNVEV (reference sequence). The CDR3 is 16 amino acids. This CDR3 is CASSRGTGGTQETQYF. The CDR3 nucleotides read TGTGCCAGCAGCCGCGGGACAGGGGGCACACAAGAGACCCAGTACTTC.

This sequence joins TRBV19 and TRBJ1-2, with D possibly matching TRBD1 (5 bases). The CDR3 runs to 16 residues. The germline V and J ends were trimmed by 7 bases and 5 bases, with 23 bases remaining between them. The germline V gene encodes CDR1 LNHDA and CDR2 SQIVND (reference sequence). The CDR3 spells CASMDRQPNVRYGYTF. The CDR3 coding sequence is TGTGCCAGTATGGACCGACAGCCAAACGTGAGGTATGGCTACACCTTC.

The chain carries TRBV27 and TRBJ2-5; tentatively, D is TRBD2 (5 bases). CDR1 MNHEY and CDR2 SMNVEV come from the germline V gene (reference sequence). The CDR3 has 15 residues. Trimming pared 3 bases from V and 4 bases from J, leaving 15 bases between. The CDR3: CASSFLGTGGETQYF. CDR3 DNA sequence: TGTGCCAGCAGTTTCCTTGGTACCGGAGGAGAGACCCAGTACTTC.

The DNA for the CDR3 is TGTGCCAGCAGTGAATGGGACAGGGGCACAGATACGCAGTATTTT. It specifies CASSEWDRGTDTQYF. The chain has TRBV6-1 and TRBJ2-3, with 9 bases lining up with TRBD1. The CDR3 spans 15 residues. CDR1 is MNHNS and CDR2 is SASEGT in the germline V gene. With 2 bases clipped from V and 1 base from J, the junction kept 1 base outside the gene matches.

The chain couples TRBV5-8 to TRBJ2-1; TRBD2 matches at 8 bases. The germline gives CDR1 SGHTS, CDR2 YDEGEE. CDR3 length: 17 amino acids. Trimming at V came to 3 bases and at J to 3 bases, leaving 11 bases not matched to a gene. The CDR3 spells CASSSETSAPLYNEQFF. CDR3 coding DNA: TGTGCCAGCAGCTCCGAGACTAGCGCCCCTCTCTACAATGAGCAGTTCTTC.

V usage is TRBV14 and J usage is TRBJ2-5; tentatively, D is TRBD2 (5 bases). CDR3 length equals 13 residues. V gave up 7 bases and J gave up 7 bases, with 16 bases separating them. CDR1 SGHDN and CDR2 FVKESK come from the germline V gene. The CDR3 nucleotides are TGTGCCAGCACCGCCTACCCCCGGGGGACCCAGTACTTC. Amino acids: CASTAYPRGTQYF.

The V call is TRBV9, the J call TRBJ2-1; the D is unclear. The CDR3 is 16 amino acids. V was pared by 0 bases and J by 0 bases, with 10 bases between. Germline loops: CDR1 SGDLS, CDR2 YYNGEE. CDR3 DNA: TGTGCCAGCAGCGTAGGACTCACCCGCTCCTACAATGAGCAGTTCTTC. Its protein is CASSVGLTRSYNEQFF.

The CDR3 sequence: CASSLWVRSSGFTGELFF. CDR3 nucleotide sequence: TGTGCCAGCAGTTTATGGGTCAGGTCTAGCGGATTCACCGGGGAGCTGTTTTTT. The chain recombines TRBV28 with TRBJ2-2, with 7 nucleotides matching TRBD2. The CDR3 sequence is 18 residues long. Looked up from germline, CDR1 is MDHEN and CDR2 is SYDVKM. With V trimmed by 0 bases and J by 4 bases, 11 bases remained unmatched.

CDR3 residues: CASSLWRGASRNEQFF. The CDR3 coding sequence is TGTGCCAGCAGCTTGTGGCGGGGGGCCTCTCGGAATGAGCAGTTCTTC. This sequence joins TRBV5-6 and TRBJ2-1, with 8 nucleotides matching TRBD2. The CDR3 is 16 residues long. The germline V gene encodes CDR1 SGHDT and CDR2 YYEEEE. Trimming removed 1 base from V and 7 bases from J; junction bases left unmatched: 10.

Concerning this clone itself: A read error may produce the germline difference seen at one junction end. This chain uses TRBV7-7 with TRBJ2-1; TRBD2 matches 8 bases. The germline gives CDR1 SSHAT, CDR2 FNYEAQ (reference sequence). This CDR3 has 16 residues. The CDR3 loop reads CASSLMTSARYNEQFF. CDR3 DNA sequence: TGTGCTAGCAGCTTGATGACTAGCGCTAGATATAATGAGCAGTTCTTC.

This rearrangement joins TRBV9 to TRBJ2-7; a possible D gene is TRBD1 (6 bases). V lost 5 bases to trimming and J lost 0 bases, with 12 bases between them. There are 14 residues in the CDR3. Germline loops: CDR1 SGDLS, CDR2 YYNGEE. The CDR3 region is CASSVTGSSYEQYF. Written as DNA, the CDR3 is TGTGCCAGCAGTGTGACAGGAAGCTCCTACGAGCAGTACTTC.

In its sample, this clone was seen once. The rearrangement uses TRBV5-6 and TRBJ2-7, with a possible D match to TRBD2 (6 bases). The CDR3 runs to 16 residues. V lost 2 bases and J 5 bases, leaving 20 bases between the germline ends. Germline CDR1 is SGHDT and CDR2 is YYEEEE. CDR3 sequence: CASSLRGVLPHHEQYF. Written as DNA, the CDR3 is TGTGCCAGCAGCTTACGCGGGGTGTTACCTCACCACGAGCAGTACTTC.

In DNA form, the CDR3 reads TGTGCCAGCTCACCTACAGGGGACGATTCACCCCTCCACTTT. It codes for CASSPTGDDSPLHF. The chain links TRBV18 to TRBJ1-6; 7 positions agree with TRBD1. V trimming: 3 bases; J trimming: 8 bases; junction bases outside the gene matches: 4. Germline V gene data show CDR1 as KGHSH and CDR2 as LQKENI. CDR3 size: 14 residues.